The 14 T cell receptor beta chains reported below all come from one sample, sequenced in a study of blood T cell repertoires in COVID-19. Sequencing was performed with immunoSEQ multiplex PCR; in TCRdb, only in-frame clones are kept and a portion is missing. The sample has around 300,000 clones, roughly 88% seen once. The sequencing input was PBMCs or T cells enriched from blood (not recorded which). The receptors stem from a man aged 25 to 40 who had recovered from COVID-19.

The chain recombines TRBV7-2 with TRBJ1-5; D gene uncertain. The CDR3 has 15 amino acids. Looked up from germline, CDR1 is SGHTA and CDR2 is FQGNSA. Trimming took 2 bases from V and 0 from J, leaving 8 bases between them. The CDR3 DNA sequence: TGTGCCAGCAGCTTAAGGCGGGGTAGCAATCAGCCCCAGCATTTT. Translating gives CASSLRRGSNQPQHF.

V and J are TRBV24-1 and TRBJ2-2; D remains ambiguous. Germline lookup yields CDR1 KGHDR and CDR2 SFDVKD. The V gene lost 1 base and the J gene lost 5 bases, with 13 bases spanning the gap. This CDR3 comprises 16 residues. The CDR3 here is CATSDLPTGLTGELFF. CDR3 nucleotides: TGTGCCACCAGTGATTTACCGACGGGTCTGACCGGGGAGCTGTTTTTT.

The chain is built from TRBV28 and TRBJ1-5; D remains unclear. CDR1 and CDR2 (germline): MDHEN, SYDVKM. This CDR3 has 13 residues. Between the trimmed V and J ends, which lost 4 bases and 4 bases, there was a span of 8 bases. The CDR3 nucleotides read TGTGCCAGCAGTTCTCCCAGTAATCAGCCCCAGCATTTT. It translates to CASSSPSNQPQHF.

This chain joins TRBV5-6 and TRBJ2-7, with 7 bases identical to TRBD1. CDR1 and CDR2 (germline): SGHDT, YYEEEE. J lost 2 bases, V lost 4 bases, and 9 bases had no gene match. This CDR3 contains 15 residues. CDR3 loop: CASSIETGFPYEQYF. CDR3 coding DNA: TGTGCCAGCAGCATCGAGACAGGGTTCCCCTACGAGCAGTACTTC.

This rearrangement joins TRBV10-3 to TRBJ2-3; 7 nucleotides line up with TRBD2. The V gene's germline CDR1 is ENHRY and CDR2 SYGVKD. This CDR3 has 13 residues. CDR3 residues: CATRGEGTDTQYF. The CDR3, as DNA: TGTGCGACCCGGGGGGAGGGCACAGATACGCAGTATTTT.

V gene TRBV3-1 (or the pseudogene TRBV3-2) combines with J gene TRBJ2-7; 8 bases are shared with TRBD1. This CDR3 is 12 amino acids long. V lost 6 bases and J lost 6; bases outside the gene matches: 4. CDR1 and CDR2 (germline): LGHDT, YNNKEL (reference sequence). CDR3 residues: CASSHTGGEQYF. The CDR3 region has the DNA TGTGCCAGCAGTCATACAGGGGGCGAGCAGTACTTC.

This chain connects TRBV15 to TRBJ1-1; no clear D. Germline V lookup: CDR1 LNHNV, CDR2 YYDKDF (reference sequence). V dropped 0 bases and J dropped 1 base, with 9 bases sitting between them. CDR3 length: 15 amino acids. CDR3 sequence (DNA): TGTGCCACCAGCAGAGATCGGGTGGCGAACACTGAAGCTTTCTTT. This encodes CATSRDRVANTEAFF. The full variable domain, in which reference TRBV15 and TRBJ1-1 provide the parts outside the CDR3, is DAMVIQNPRYQVTQFGKPVTLSCSQTLNHNVMYWYQQKSSQAPKLLFHYYDKDFNNEADTPDNFQSRRPNTSFCFLDIRSPGLGDTAMYLCATSRDRVANTEAFFGQGTRLTVV.

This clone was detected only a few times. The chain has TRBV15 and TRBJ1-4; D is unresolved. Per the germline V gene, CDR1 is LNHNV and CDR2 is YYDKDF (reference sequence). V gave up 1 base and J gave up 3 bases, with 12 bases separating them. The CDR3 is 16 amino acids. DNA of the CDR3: TGTGCCACCAGCAGAGGCTTAGTACGAGCTAATGAAAAACTGTTTTTT. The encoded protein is CATSRGLVRANEKLFF.

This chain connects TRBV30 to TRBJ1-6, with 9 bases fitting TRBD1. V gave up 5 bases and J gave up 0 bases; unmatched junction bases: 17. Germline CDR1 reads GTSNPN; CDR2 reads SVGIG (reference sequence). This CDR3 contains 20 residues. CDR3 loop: CAWSRDREQAWSSYNSPLHF. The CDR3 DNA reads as TGTGCCTGGTCTAGGGACAGGGAGCAAGCTTGGTCCTCCTATAATTCACCCCTCCACTTT.

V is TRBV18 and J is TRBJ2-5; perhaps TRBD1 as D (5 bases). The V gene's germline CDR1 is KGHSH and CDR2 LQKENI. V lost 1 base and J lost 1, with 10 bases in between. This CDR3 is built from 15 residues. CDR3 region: CASSPLQGSQETQYF. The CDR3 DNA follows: TGTGCCAGCTCACCACTGCAGGGAAGCCAAGAGACCCAGTACTTC.

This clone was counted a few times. The CDR3 loop reads CASSIYITTGGSGYTF. The CDR3 DNA reads TGTGCCAGCAGCATCTACATCACGACAGGGGGCTCTGGCTACACCTTC. The J gene is TRBJ1-2, the V gene TRBV7-9; 10 nucleotides agree with TRBD1. The CDR3 totals 16 residues. From germline, CDR1 is SEHNR and CDR2 FQNEAQ (reference sequence). Trimming cost V 5 bases and J 7 bases; bases outside gene matches: 13.

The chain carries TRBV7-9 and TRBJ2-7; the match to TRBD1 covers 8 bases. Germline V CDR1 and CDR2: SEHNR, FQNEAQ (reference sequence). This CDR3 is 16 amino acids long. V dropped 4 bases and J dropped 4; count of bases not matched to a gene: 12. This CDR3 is CASSSTPGTGPYEQYF. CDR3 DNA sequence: TGTGCCAGCAGCTCCACCCCCGGGACAGGTCCTTACGAGCAGTACTTC. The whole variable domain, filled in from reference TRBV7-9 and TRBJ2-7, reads DTGVSQNPRHKITKRGQNVTFRCDPISEHNRLYWYRQTLGQGPEFLTYFQNEAQLEKSRLLSDRFSAERPKGSFSTLEIQRTEQGDSAMYLCASSSTPGTGPYEQYFGPGTRLTVT.

The CDR3 loop is CASSQDGEGGYNEQFF. CDR3 nucleotide sequence: TGTGCCAGCAGCCAAGATGGTGAGGGGGGGTACAATGAGCAGTTCTTC. The V gene is TRBV4-2, the J gene TRBJ2-1, with D perhaps TRBD2 (7 bases). CDR1 and CDR2 from the germline V gene are LGHNA and YNFKEQ. The CDR3 spans 16 residues. Deletions cut 0 bases from V and 4 bases from J, with 13 bases between.

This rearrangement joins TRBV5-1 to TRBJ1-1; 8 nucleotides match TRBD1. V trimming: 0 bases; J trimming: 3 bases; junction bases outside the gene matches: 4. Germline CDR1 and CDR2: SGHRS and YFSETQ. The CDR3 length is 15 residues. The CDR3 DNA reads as TGCGCCAGCAGCTTGGCAGGGGGCGCCGACACTGAAGCTTTCTTT. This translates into CASSLAGGADTEAFF.